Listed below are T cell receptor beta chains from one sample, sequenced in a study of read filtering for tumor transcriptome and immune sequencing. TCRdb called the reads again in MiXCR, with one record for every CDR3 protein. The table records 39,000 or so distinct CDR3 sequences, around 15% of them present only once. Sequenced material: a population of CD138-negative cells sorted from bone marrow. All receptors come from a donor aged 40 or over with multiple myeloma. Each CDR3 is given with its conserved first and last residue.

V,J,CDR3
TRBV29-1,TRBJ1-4,CSVEDRGSEKLFF
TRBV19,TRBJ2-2,CASSKAWGNTGELFF
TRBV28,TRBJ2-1,CASGLTRDNEQFF
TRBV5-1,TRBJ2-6,CASSLELGANVLTF
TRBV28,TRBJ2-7,CASRSFSGRSSYEQYF
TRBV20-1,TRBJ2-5,CSAGQGAETQYF
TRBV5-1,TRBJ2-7,CASSFGSTYEQYF
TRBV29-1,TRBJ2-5,CSADGAGAQETQYF
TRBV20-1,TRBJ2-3,CSARDLLRTDTQYF
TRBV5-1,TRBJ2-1,CASSPQDIPTQEQFF
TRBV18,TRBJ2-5,CASSPTRAQETQYF
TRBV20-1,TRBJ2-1,CSARQIMSSYNEQFF
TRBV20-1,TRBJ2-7,CSASFDPYEQYF
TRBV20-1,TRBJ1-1,CSPRGQGAGTEAFF
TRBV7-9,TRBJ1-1,CASSSGTGGPTEAFF
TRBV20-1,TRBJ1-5,CSASIEGWSNQPQHF
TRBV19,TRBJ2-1,CATGRYNEQFF
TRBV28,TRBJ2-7,CASSRSGGSSYEQYF
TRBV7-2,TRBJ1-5,CASSLGGWSNQPQHF
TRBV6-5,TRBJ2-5,CASRNPQGQETQYF
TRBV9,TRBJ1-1,CASSVEDRVDTEAFF
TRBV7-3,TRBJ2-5,CASSSGPGETQYF
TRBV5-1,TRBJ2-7,CASSPDLERNEQYF
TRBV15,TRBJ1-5,CATSRDRSYNQPQHF
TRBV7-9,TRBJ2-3,CASPRETGDTQYF
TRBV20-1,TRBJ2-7,CSALSGRVFHEQYF
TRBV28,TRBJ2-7,CASNLRGLREQYF
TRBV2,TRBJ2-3,CASSVLAGGGDTQYF
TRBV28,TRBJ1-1,CATLPGRRNTEAFF
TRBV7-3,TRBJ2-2,CASSLGGQGNTGELFF
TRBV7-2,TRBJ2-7,CASSPGQGAAYEQYF
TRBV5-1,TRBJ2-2,CASSHRDRGSGELFF
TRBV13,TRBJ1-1,CASQVGGADTEAFF
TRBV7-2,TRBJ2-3,CASSSQAADTQYF
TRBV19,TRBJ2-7,CASNLRDDSSYEQYF
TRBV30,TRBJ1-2,CAWSVGAQAHGYTF
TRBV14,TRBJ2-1,CASSQDWGDSSYNEQFF
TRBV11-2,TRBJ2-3,CASSPRTSGANTQYF
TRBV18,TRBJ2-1,CASSPPGTSGYSYNEQFF
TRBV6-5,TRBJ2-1,CASDRGSVGNEQFF
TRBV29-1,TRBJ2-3,CSGAPGTDTQYF
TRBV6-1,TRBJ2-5,CAVWGQGAGETQYF
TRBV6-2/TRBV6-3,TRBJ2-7,CASSWLSSGRRNEQYF
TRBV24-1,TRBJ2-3,CATSDHIAGSTDTQYF
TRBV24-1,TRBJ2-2,CATSDSRELFF
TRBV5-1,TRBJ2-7,CASSLEGTTYEQYF
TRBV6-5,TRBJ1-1,CASSSRDRKATEAFF
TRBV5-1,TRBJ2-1,CASSLEGDEQSF
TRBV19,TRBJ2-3,CASSMTGGLIDTQYF
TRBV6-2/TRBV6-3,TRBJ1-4,CASSYNGQFNEKLFF
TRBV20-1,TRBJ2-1,CSASPPRQGSNEQFF
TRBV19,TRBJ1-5,CASSIVLRGNQPQHF
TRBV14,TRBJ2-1,CASSQAGPGYNEQFF
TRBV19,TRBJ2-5,CASNPGVGEETQYF
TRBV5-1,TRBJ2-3,CASSLLAGLSTDTQYF
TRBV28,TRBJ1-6,CASSGDSGVSPLHF
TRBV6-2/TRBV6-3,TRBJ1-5,CASKNSNQPQHF
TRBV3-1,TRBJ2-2,CASSQRGPGELFF
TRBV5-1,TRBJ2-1,CASSLGSYNVQFF
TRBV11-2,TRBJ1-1,CASSLGREAFF